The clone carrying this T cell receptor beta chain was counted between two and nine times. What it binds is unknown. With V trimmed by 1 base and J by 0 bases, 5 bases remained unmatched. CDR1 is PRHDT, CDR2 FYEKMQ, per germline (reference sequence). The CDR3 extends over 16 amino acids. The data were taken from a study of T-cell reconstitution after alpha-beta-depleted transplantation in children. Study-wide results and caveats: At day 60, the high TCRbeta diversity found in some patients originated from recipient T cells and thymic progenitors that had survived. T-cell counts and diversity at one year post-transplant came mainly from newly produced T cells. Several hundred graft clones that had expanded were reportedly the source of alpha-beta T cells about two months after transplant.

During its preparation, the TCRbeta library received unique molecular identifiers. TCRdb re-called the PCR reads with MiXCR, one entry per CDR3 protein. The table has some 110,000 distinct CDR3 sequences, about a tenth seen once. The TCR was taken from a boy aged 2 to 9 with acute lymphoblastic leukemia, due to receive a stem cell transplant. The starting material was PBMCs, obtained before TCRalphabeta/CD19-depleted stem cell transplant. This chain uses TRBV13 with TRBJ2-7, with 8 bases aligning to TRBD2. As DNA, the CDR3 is TGTGCCAGCAGCTTAGCGGGAGGGATAAGCTCCTACGAGCAGTACTTC. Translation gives CASSLAGGISSYEQYF.